Listed below are T cell receptor beta chains from one sample, sequenced in a study of shared clonotypes between healthy human individuals. Clones were sequenced by immunoSEQ multiplex PCR, and TCRdb holds only the in-frame ones, with some missing. The table lists some 2,100,000 clones, about 94% of them singletons, with approximately 0.13% in the top ten. The specimen was naive CD4+ T cells sorted from blood. The receptors originated from a man aged 18 to 30 in good health. CDR3s leave out the opening cysteine and the closing phenylalanine or tryptophan.

J gene | V gene | CDR3 protein
TRBJ1-5 | TRBV19 | ASSIVAGTGGQPQH
TRBJ2-7 | TRBV28 | ASSLRRASGGIPYEQY
TRBJ1-1 | TRBV5-1 | ASSYELGGTEAF
TRBJ2-1 | TRBV7-6 | ASSPASGGYNEQF
TRBJ2-7 | TRBV10-3 | AISTRQGSYEQY
TRBJ2-2 | TRBV7-9 | ASTLSGTGNTGELF
TRBJ2-2 | TRBV5-4 | ASSSPRGSVTGELF
TRBJ2-1 | TRBV19 | ASSRRLAGGHNEQF
TRBJ1-6 | TRBV7-6 | ASSLATGDPWRNSPLH
TRBJ2-2 | TRBV5-1 | ASSLTQGSTGELF
TRBJ2-5 | TRBV7-2 | ASSLGGTTIHPETQY
TRBJ2-7 | TRBV11-2 | ASRGQGVYEQY
TRBJ2-4 | TRBV5-1 | ASSIGGGTTKNIQY
TRBJ1-1 | TRBV15 | ATSLGTGTEAF
TRBJ2-1 | TRBV7-9 | ASSLRTSSYNEQF
TRBJ2-3 | TRBV29-1 | SVEGRLAPGDTQY
TRBJ2-3 | TRBV27 | ASSLSFSGRPGTQY
TRBJ2-3 | TRBV9 | ASSGRTSGSSDTQY
TRBJ1-2 | TRBV5-8 | ASSFVRDRHYGYT
TRBJ2-1 | TRBV7-2 | ASSLSFIAVSQF
TRBJ1-5 | TRBV28 | ASSLLRNSNQPQH
TRBJ2-1 | TRBV18 | ASSPIGTSSYNEQF
TRBJ1-4 | TRBV6-5 | ASSFIQGDEKLF
TRBJ1-6 | TRBV6-5 | ASRQGQSPLH
TRBJ2-2 | TRBV7-9 | ASSFTLTGELF